Shown below are 5 T cell receptor beta chains from a single sample sequenced in a study of human T cells and chemical hapten exposure. The time point denotes: healthy volunteer bleed at 6 weeks. Someone pulled total RNA out of unfractionated whole blood. Using its own MiXCR run on the RACE reads, TCRdb lists one record per CDR3 protein. The sample lists 65,000 to 95,000 distinct CDR3 sequences; around 9.4% were seen once. Sequenced input: whole blood. Every receptor here comes from a female donor in good health. Some clones in this sample may be carry-over from other donors' samples.

Concerning this clonotype itself: A much larger clone differs from this one at a single base, so this may be a read error. This chain uses TRBV6-5 with TRBJ1-1, with a possible D match to TRBD1 (5 bases). The CDR3 extends over 17 amino acids. Germline loops: CDR1 MNHEY, CDR2 SVGAGI. Written as DNA, the CDR3 is TGTGTCAGCCGGGCATTCACTGTGTCGGGGGGAGTCACTGAAGCTTTCTTT. This codes for CVSRAFTVSGGVTEAFF.

This clonotype was seen a few times. The chain couples TRBV5-1 to TRBJ2-6; D unclear. The CDR3 runs 14 residues. V lost 3 bases and J lost 4, with 8 bases in between. The germline V gene has CDR1 SGHRS and CDR2 YFSETQ. CDR3 loop: CASSSLVGANVLTF. The DNA of the CDR3 is TGCGCCAGCAGCTCACTCGTAGGGGCCAACGTCCTGACTTTC.

This clonotype was recorded a few times. This rearrangement joins TRBV24-1 to TRBJ2-3; possibly TRBD1 for D (6 bases). This CDR3 region has 18 residues. Trimming took off 3 bases at V and 6 bases at J, with 24 bases between the two ends. Germline loops: CDR1 KGHDR, CDR2 SFDVKD. The CDR3 DNA reads as TGTGCCACCAGTGATGCGCCCTTTCCGTACCCGCAGGGGGATACGCAGTATTTT. This codes for CATSDAPFPYPQGDTQYF.

Many counts were recorded for this clonotype. This chain uses TRBV28 with TRBJ1-2; D gene uncertain. Germline assignment: CDR1 MDHEN and CDR2 SYDVKM. V shed 4 bases and J shed 4 bases, with 13 bases lying between them. This CDR3 has 14 residues. CDR3 amino acids: CASSSPGDGYGYTF. CDR3 DNA sequence: TGTGCCAGCAGTTCCCCGGGAGACGGCTATGGCTACACCTTC.

This clonotype ranks as medium-sized. The chain carries TRBV27 and TRBJ2-3; D ambiguous. Trimming left V 2 bases short and J 3 bases short, with 9 bases between. The CDR3 length is 14 residues. Germline V gives CDR1 MNHEY, CDR2 SMNVEV (reference sequence). DNA of the CDR3: TGTGCCAGCAGTTTAAACTCTGTTACAGATACGCAGTATTTT. Translated, it gives CASSLNSVTDTQYF.